A single sample gave rise to the 17 T cell receptor beta chains below, sequenced in a study of OX40 agonist ivuxolimab in advanced cancers. Profiling relied on immunoSEQ multiplex PCR, and the TCRdb table lists in-frame clones only, not all of them. Of 90,000 to 130,000 clones detected, about nine tenths appear once; the ten largest clones hold 0.27%. Here the sequenced sample was CD4+ or CD8+ T cells sorted from blood, taken in a trial of the OX40 agonist ivuxolimab. The source is an adult with an advanced solid tumor such as melanoma, head and neck, liver or kidney cancer.

The V and J genes are TRBV28 and TRBJ1-4, with 8 bases lining up with TRBD1. V lost 6 bases to trimming and J lost 5 bases; unmatched junction nucleotides: 11. This CDR3 is 16 amino acids long. CDR1 and CDR2 (germline): MDHEN, SYDVKM. DNA of the CDR3: TGTGCCAGCAGCAGCGGCGGGCAGGGGGCCAATGAAAAACTGTTTTTT. Its translation: CASSSGGQGANEKLFF.

V usage is TRBV21-1 and J usage is TRBJ1-6. TRBV21-1 is annotated as a pseudogene. The CDR3 spans 15 residues. CDR3 nucleotides: TGTGCCAGCTGCAACGGTGGCAGATGTAATTCACCCCTCCACTTT. Its protein product is CASCNGGRCNSPLHF.

This sequence joins TRBV4-3 and TRBJ2-3, with D perhaps matching TRBD1 (5 bases). Germline CDR1 and CDR2: LGHNA and YSLEER. This CDR3 is 17 amino acids long. V was cut by 4 bases and J by 2 bases, with 19 bases left in between. Here the CDR3 DNA reads TGCGCCAGCAGCCCCGAGGCGGCTCCAGGGCCCACAGATACGCAGTATTTT. It yields the protein CASSPEAAPGPTDTQYF.

The chain recombines TRBV6-1 with TRBJ2-5; D not resolved. CDR3 length: 13 residues. Trimming took off 7 bases at V and 1 base at J, with 10 bases between the two ends. Per germline, CDR1 MNHNS and CDR2 SASEGT. CDR3 nucleotide sequence: TGTGCCAGCAATCGGGCCCGCCAAGAGACCCAGTACTTC. It encodes CASNRARQETQYF.

This sequence joins TRBV27 and TRBJ2-7; 11 bases match TRBD1. The CDR3 is 15 amino acids. The J segment lost 0 bases and the V segment lost 5 bases, leaving 3 bases of the junction unmatched. The V gene's germline CDR1 is MNHEY and CDR2 SMNVEV (reference sequence). The CDR3 nucleotides are TGTGCCAGCAGTCCTGGGACAGGGGGCTCCTACGAGCAGTACTTC. Translation gives CASSPGTGGSYEQYF.

The chain is built from TRBV2 and TRBJ1-1; D not certain. Germline CDR1 reads SNHLY; CDR2 reads FYNNEI. Trimming stripped 5 bases from V and 5 bases from J, with 12 bases between. CDR3 size: 13 residues. The CDR3 DNA reads as TGTGCCAGCAGTCCTTCCGAAAGAACTGAAGCTTTCTTT. Translation gives CASSPSERTEAFF.

This clone was found many times. The genes are TRBV15 and TRBJ1-2; the D gene is possibly TRBD1 (6 bases). Germline V gene lookup returns CDR1 LNHNV and CDR2 YYDKDF (reference sequence). CDR3 length: 14 residues. V was shortened by 7 bases and J by 2 bases, with 14 bases between the two germline ends. CDR3 loop: CATTPNRDNYGYTF. The CDR3 coding sequence is TGTGCCACCACCCCGAACAGGGACAACTATGGCTACACCTTC.

The V call is TRBV7-9, the J call TRBJ1-1; tentatively, D is TRBD1 (5 bases). The CDR3 spans 15 residues. Germline V gene lookup returns CDR1 SEHNR and CDR2 FQNEAQ (reference sequence). Trimming took 1 base from V and 5 from J, leaving 14 bases between them. The CDR3 loop reads CASSLVSFGGTEAFF. The DNA of the CDR3 is TGTGCCAGCAGCTTAGTGTCGTTTGGGGGGACTGAAGCTTTCTTT.

V usage is TRBV11-2 and J usage is TRBJ1-3; 7 bases are a match to TRBD1. Germline assignment: CDR1 SGHAT and CDR2 FQNNGV. The V segment lost 1 base and the J segment 0 bases; nucleotides outside the gene matches: 6. This CDR3 has 17 amino acids. The CDR3 DNA is TGTGCCAGCAGCTTAGTATCAGGGGGGAGCTCTGGAAACACCATATATTTT. Its protein is CASSLVSGGSSGNTIYF.

About this clone: Other DNA sequences within the sample encode an identical CDR3. This sequence joins TRBV5-1 and TRBJ2-2; no firm D call. The CDR3 loop spans 13 amino acids. V was trimmed by 0 bases and J by 5 bases, leaving 5 bases between them. In germline, CDR1 is SGHRS, CDR2 YFSETQ. In nucleotides, the CDR3 is TGCGCCAGCAGCTTGGTTGGGACCGGGGAGCTGTTTTTT. It is translated as CASSLVGTGELFF.

This clone has just one count. An end of the junction differs from the germline gene, which may be a read error. The chain couples TRBV4-1 to TRBJ1-2; 11 positions match TRBD1. The CDR3 has 13 residues. Germline V gene sequence: CDR1 MGHRA, CDR2 YSYEKL. The CDR3 DNA is TGCGCCAGCAGCCAACTCGGGACAGGGGGACACTCATTC. Translated: CASSQLGTGGHSF.

The rearrangement joins TRBV19 to TRBJ1-5; a weak D match, TRBD1 (6 bases). This CDR3 region has 12 residues. V was pared by 5 bases and J by 10 bases, with 12 bases between. Germline V lookup: CDR1 LNHDA, CDR2 SQIVND (reference sequence). CDR3 DNA sequence: TGTGCCAGTAGTCCGCAGGGGCCCCCCCAGCATTTT. Translation gives CASSPQGPPQHF.

The V gene is TRBV10-3, the J gene TRBJ1-3; 7 bases are a match to TRBD1. V shed 10 bases and J 2 bases; nucleotides not matched to a gene: 2. There are 12 residues in the CDR3. Looked up from germline, CDR1 is ENHRY and CDR2 is SYGVKD. DNA of the CDR3: TGTGCCACCGGACAGGCTGGAAACACCATATATTTT. Protein sequence: CATGQAGNTIYF.

This clone was detected only a few times. The rearrangement uses TRBV4-3 and TRBJ1-6, with D maybe TRBD1 (5 bases). Germline V gene lookup returns CDR1 LGHNA and CDR2 YSLEER. V lost 0 bases and J 13 bases, leaving 13 bases between the germline ends. CDR3 length: 14 amino acids. The CDR3 here is CASSQDRLWGPLHF. CDR3 nucleotides: TGCGCCAGCAGCCAAGATCGGCTTTGGGGCCCCCTCCACTTT.

V usage is TRBV11-2 and J usage is TRBJ2-7, with D tentatively TRBD1 (5 bases). Trimming pared 0 bases from V and 2 bases from J, leaving 11 bases between. This CDR3 is 15 amino acids long. CDR1 is SGHAT, CDR2 FQNNGV, per germline. CDR3 bases: TGTGCCAGCAGCTTAGATGAGACAGCCCCCTACGAGCAGTACTTC. Its translation is CASSLDETAPYEQYF.

The chain recombines TRBV5-4 with TRBJ2-5; D unresolved. Germline V gene sequence: CDR1 SGHNT, CDR2 YYREEE (reference sequence). This CDR3 contains 13 residues. With 5 bases removed from V and 3 bases from J, the gap between germline ends came to 11 bases. Written as DNA, the CDR3 is TGTGCCAGCAGTCCCGGCGGTAAAGAGACCCAGTACTTC. It encodes CASSPGGKETQYF.

The V call is TRBV5-1, the J call TRBJ1-1; 10 bases map to TRBD1. The length of the CDR3 is 15 residues. In germline, CDR1 is SGHRS, CDR2 YFSETQ. V was pared by 4 bases and J by 4 bases, with 7 bases of the junction left unmatched. CDR3 residues: CASSKGQGPLTEAFF. The CDR3 DNA follows: TGCGCCAGCAGCAAGGGACAGGGGCCTCTCACTGAAGCTTTCTTT.